The T cell receptor beta chain under discussion was sequenced for a study of blood T cell repertoires in COVID-19. Study-level background: The samples span acute and convalescent COVID-19 from the United States, Italy and Spain.

CDR1 MGHRA and CDR2 YSYEKL come from the germline V gene. The CDR3 contains 15 residues. V was pared by 0 bases and J by 3 bases, with 12 bases between. While infection was still active, Seattle patients were enrolled and then followed longitudinally. Under the authors' procedure: Counts of nucleated cells, estimated from reference gene primer amplification, were obtained. The table came from immunoSEQ multiplex PCR; TCRdb's copy has only in-frame clones and leaves some out. V and J calls and clone size come straight from that table; D and trimming were deduced from the DNA. The sample yields about 74,000 clones, about 89% seen once.

The TCR originated in a man in his forties or fifties with COVID-19, enrolled during active disease. The sample was peripheral blood. V is TRBV4-1 and J is TRBJ2-7; D possibly corresponds to TRBD2 (6 bases). The CDR3 DNA follows: TGCGCCAGCAGCCAAGAGTCCGGGAGTGGCTACGAGCAGTACGTC. Translating it yields CASSQESGSGYEQYV.